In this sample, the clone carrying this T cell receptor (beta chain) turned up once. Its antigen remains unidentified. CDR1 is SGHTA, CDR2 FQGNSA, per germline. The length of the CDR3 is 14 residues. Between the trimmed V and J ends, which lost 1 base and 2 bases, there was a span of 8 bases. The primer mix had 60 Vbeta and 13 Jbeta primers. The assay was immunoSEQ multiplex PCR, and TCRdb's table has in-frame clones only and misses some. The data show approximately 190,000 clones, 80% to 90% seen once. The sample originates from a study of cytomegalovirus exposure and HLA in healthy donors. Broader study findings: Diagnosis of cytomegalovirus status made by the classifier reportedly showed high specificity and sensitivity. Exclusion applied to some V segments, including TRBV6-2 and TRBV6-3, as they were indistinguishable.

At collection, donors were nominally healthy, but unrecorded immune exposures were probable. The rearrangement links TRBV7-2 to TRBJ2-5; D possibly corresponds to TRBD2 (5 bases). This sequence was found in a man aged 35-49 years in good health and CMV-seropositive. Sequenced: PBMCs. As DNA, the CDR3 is TGTGCCAGCAGCTTAGGAGGGCAGCAAGAGACCCAGTACTTC. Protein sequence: CASSLGGQQETQYF.